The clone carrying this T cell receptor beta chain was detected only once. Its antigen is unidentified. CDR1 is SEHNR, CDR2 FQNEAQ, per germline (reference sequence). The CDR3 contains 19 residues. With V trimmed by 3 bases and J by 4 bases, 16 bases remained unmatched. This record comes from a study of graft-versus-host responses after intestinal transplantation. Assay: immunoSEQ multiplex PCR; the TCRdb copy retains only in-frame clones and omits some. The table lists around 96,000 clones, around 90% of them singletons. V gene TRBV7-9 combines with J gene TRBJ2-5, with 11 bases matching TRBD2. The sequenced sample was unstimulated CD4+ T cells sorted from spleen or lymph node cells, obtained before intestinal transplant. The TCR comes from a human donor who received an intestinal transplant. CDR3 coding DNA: TGTGCCAGCAGCTTGTACACGGGACTAGCGGACGAGGAGGGAGAGACCCAGTACTTC. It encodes CASSLYTGLADEEGETQYF.